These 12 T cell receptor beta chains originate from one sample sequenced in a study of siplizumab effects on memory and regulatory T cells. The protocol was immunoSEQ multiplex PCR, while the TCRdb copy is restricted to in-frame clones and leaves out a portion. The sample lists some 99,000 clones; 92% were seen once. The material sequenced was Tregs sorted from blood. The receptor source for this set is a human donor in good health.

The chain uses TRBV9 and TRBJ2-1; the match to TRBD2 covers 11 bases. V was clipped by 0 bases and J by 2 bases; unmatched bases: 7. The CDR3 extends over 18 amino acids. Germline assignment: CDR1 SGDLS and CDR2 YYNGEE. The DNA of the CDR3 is TGTGCCAGCAGCGTAGCCACTAGCGGGGGCACCGCCTACAATGAGCAGTTCTTC. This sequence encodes CASSVATSGGTAYNEQFF.

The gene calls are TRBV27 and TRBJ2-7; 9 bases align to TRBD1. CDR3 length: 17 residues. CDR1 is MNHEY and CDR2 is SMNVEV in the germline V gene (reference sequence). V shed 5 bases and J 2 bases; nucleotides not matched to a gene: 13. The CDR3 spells CASSPHGSRQGAYEQYF. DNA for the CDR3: TGTGCCAGCAGTCCACACGGCTCGCGACAGGGGGCCTACGAGCAGTACTTC.

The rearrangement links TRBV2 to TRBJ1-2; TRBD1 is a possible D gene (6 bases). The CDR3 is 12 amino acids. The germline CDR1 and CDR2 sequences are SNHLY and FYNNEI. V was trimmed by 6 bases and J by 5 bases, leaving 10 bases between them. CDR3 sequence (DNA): TGTGCCAGCAGGGGGGCAGGATATGGCTACACCTTC. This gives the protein CASRGAGYGYTF.

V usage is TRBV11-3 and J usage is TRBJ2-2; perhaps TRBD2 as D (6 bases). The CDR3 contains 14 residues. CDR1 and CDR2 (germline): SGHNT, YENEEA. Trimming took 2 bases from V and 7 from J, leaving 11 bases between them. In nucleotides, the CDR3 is TGTGCCAGCAGCTTACTTGGGGAGGTCGGGGAGCTGTTTTTT. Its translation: CASSLLGEVGELFF.

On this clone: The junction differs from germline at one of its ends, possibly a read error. CDR3 bases: TGTGCCTGGAGTCCCGCTGGGGCCGACACTGGAGCTTTCTTT. It specifies CAWSPAGADTGAFF. V gene TRBV30 combines with J gene TRBJ1-1, with D maybe TRBD1 (5 bases). CDR3 length equals 14 residues. Per germline, CDR1 GTSNPN and CDR2 SVGIG (reference sequence).

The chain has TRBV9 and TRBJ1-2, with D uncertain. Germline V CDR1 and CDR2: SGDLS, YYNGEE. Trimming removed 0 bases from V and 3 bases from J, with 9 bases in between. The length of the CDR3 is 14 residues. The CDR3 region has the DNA TGTGCCAGCAGCGTAGGGGCTTGGGACTATGGCTACACCTTC. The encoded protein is CASSVGAWDYGYTF. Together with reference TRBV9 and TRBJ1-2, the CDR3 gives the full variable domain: DSGVTQTPKHLITATGQRVTLRCSPRSGDLSVYWYQQSLDQGLQFLIQYYNGEERAKGNILERFSAQQFPDLHSELNLSSLELGDSALYFCASSVGAWDYGYTFGSGTRLTVV.

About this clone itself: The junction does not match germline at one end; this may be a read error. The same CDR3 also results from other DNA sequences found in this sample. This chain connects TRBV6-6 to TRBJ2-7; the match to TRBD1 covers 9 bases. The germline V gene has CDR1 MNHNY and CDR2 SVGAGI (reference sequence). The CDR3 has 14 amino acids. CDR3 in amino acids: CASSLVGQGYEQYF. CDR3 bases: TGTGCTAGCAGTTTGGTGGGACAGGGCTACGAGCAGTACTTC.

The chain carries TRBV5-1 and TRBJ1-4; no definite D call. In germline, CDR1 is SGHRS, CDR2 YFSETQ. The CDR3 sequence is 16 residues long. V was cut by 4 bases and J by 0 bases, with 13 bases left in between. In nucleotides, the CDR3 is TGCGCCAGCAGCCGCTCATCAGGTTCAACTAATGAAAAACTGTTTTTT. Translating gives CASSRSSGSTNEKLFF.

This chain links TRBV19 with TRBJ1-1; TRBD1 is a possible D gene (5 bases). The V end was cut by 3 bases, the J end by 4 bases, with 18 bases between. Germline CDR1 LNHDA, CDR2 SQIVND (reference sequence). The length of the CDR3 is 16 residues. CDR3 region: CASSMFPQALPTEAFF. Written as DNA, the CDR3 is TGTGCCAGTAGTATGTTTCCACAGGCGCTTCCCACTGAAGCTTTCTTT. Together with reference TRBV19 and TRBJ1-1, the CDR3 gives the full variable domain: DGGITQSPKYLFRKEGQNVTLSCEQNLNHDAMYWYRQDPGQGLRLIYYSQIVNDFQKGDIAEGYSVSREKKESFPLTVTSAQKNPTAFYLCASSMFPQALPTEAFFGQGTRLTVV.

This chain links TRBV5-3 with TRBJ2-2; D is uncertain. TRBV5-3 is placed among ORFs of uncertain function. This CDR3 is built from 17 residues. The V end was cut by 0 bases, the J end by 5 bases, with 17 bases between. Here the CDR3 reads CARSLELGYFTTGELFF. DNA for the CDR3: TGTGCCAGAAGCTTGGAGCTAGGGTATTTTACTACCGGGGAGCTGTTTTTT.

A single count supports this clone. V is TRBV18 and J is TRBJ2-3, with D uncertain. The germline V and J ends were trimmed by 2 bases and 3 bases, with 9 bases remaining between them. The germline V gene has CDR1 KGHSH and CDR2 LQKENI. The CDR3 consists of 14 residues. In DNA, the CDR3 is TGTGCCAGCTCACCAGGTAGAACGACAGATACGCAGTATTTT. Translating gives CASSPGRTTDTQYF.

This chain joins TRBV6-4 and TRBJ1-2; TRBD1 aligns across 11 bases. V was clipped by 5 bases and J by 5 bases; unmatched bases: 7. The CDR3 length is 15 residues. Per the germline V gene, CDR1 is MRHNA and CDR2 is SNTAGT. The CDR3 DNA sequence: TGTGCCAGCAGTAGGACAGGGGGCCAGGGTTATGGCTACACCTTC. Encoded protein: CASSRTGGQGYGYTF.